This T cell receptor beta chain is from a study of beta chain features in type 1 diabetes listed by TCRdb under 2018. Study-wide context: Mean age, gender distribution, total cell number and subset yield did not differ between patients and healthy donors. Across all samples, fewer than 130 million sorted cells were examined, and cell number per subset correlated strongly with RNA yield. Naive and central memory subsets were obtained from all 30 or so donors, but regulatory and stem cell-like memory subsets were isolated from only 8 patients and roughly eight healthy donors. The study compared the TCRB repertoires of sorted circulating CD4+ T cell subsets in recently diagnosed type 1 diabetes patients with those in matched healthy donors. Beyond this particular receptor, the publication reports: A moderate but significant shortening of TCRB CDR3 length was observed in type 1 diabetes patients in all four CD4+ subsets. PCR may preferentially amplify shorter templates, but because patient and control samples were amplified and corrected together, any resulting skew would affect both groups equally. The naive, central memory and regulatory TCRB repertoires appeared to resemble one another more closely among patients than among healthy donors. Because the HLA sub-analyses included only small numbers of individuals, any influence of HLA type on TCRB rearrangement was left unresolved. Because cDNA was sequenced instead of genomic DNA, activated cells with high expression could be over-represented, although the groups did not differ in activation or CD3 levels. At VDJ recombination sites, patients with type 1 diabetes made fewer insertions and deleted more nucleotides, a pattern implying thymic rearrangement abnormalities.

Each donor gave one peripheral blood draw, averaging approximately 110 mL, which was collected into heparinised tubes. A BD FACSAria II and a panel including CD45RO, CCR7, CD25, CD127, CD95 and CD27 were used to sort naive, central memory, regulatory and stem cell-like memory CD4+ T cells. Every sorted population had a purity above 95%. PBMCs were isolated right away by Lymphoprep density gradient centrifugation and were stained directly, without culture. To minimize batch effects, samples were stained and sorted in pairs, one healthy donor with one patient per experiment. The entire amount of isolated RNA was reverse transcribed using the High Capacity cDNA Reverse Transcription Kit, so the sequenced TCRB transcripts were expressed ones. Deep immunoSEQ sequencing was performed on naive, central memory and regulatory T cell samples, with an average of around 3.4 million total reads per sample. Sorted cells were lysed in RLT buffer and RNA was extracted with DNase-treated RNeasy Micro or Mini kits, depending on cell number. Each cell subset was processed on its own to prevent cross-contamination, while patient and healthy donor samples were processed together. TCRB sequences were amplified from cDNA with the immunoSEQ multiplex PCR, producing 87-bp fragments spanning the CDR3 region. Sequencing of the amplicons was done on the Illumina HiSeq platform. The paper's processing steps were these. PCR bias was corrected computationally using synthetic template baselines, and reads within Hamming distance 2 were collapsed, with unmergeable singletons discarded. Reads were aligned against IMGT to assign V, D and J genes, CDR3 length and insertions or deletions at six rearrangement sites. Clonotype counts were normalized to sorted cell number within each subset before computing true diversity and Gini coefficients with the tcR R package. The overlap coefficient, calculated on TCRB nucleotide sequences, was used to measure repertoire sharing. TCRdb took over this immuneACCESS table, retaining in-frame rearrangements with V and J assigned. Such tables are incomplete; in checked studies, under half of the missing clones stem from an unresolved V gene, and the remainder is unexplained. The V and J calls and clone size are taken from that table; D and trimming were inferred from the DNA. This sample holds 400,000 or so clones; 8.5% to 10% were observed only once. The ten largest make up 0.55% to 0.75% of the sample.

This clone came up a few times. Its recognized antigen is unknown. It has no much larger one-base neighbor in the sample; base qualities were not kept. The CDR3, cysteine through phenylalanine, is 16 amino acids long. Only the CDR3 portion is preserved as DNA: 48 bases, with reading frame beginning at the first base. The junction shows trimming of 2 bases on V and 0 bases on J, plus 14 bases between the germline ends. The germline V gene (reference sequence) gives CDR1 as MNHNY and CDR2 as SVGAGI. The sequenced sample consisted of central memory CD4+ T cells from blood. The chain was built from TRBV6-6 and TRBJ2-7; the D gene is perhaps TRBD1, on 6 matching bases. The source is a man younger than 40 with type 1 diabetes. The DNA is as follows: TGTGCCAGCAGTTACATTGGGGGCGGTAGCTCCTACGAGCAGTACTTC. Its protein product is CASSYIGGGSSYEQYF.